This TCR beta chain derives from a study of blood T cell repertoires in COVID-19. Assay used: immunoSEQ multiplex PCR; TCRdb lists only in-frame clones, some missing. This table holds 55,000 to 80,000 clones, about 76% found once. A remark on this clone: A junction end diverges from the germline sequence, so it may reflect a read error.

Germline V gene sequence: CDR1 MNHEY, CDR2 SVGAGI. The CDR3 length is 13 residues. The chain uses TRBV6-5 and TRBJ2-1; 8 nucleotides line up with TRBD2. The sequence derives from a human donor in a cohort sampled during active COVID-19. What was sequenced was peripheral blood. The CDR3 bases are TGTGCCAGCACCAAAACCGGGACTAGAGATATGGTCTTC. Translation: CASTKTGTRDMVF.